This is a list of T cell receptor beta chains from one sample in a study of blood T cells in healthy people across ages. TCRdb independently ran MiXCR on the 5' RACE reads; one entry per CDR3 protein. The sample lists 1,500,000 or so distinct CDR3 sequences, approximately 39% occurring once. Sequencing input: blood. These receptors all stem from a woman aged 18-29 years in good health. Both conserved end residues are part of each CDR3. A D gene is named only where the DNA matches it firmly. Clone size is stated in some rows and not others, as once, few, many or a class when expanded.

TRBV7-2	TRBJ1-2	TRBD1	NA	CASSLNQGAGYTF	TGTGCCAGCAGCCTCAACCAGGGGGCGGGCTACACCTTC
TRBV5-6	TRBJ2-1	NA	few	CASSLDRTSSYNEQFF	TGTGCCAGCAGCTTAGACAGGACGAGCTCCTACAATGAGCAGTTCTTC
TRBV12-3/TRBV12-4	TRBJ1-5	NA	NA	CASTMGGANQPQHF	TGTGCCAGCACCATGGGGGGGGCCAATCAGCCCCAGCATTTT
TRBV5-1	TRBJ2-7	NA	NA	CASSLVSSTYEQYF	TGCGCCAGCAGCTTGGTGTCGAGTACCTACGAGCAGTACTTC
TRBV6-4	TRBJ2-1	TRBD2	NA	CASIELAGGNEQFF	TGTGCCAGCATTGAACTAGCGGGAGGAAATGAGCAGTTCTTC
TRBV7-6	TRBJ2-7	TRBD2	NA	CASSFRLAGVDSYNEQYF	TGTGCCAGCAGCTTCAGACTAGCGGGGGTAGATTCCTACAATGAGCAGTACTTC
TRBV7-2	TRBJ2-2	NA	few	CASTRDSTNTGELFF	TGTGCCAGCACCCGGGACTCCACGAACACCGGGGAGCTGTTTTTT
TRBV6-1	TRBJ2-3	TRBD1	NA	CASSVTPGQGTDTQYF	TGTGCCAGCAGTGTGACACCGGGACAGGGCACAGATACGCAGTATTTT
TRBV27	TRBJ2-3	TRBD2	few	CASSSRISGGSTDTQYF	TGTGCCAGCAGTTCCCGGATTAGCGGGGGGAGCACAGATACGCAGTATTTT
TRBV7-2	TRBJ2-1	TRBD2	few	CASSPPSGRGWNEQFF	TGTGCCAGCAGCCCCCCTAGCGGGAGGGGTTGGAATGAGCAGTTCTTC
TRBV15	TRBJ2-1	TRBD2	many	CATSPGLLSYNEQFF	TGTGCCACCAGCCCGGGACTACTCTCCTACAATGAGCAGTTCTTC
TRBV24-1	TRBJ2-1	NA	NA	CATSDPTTGYNEQFF	TGTGCCACCAGTGATCCCACGACGGGTTACAATGAGCAGTTCTTC
TRBV10-3	TRBJ2-7	NA	NA	CAITPGLSSSYEQYF	TGTGCCATCACTCCCGGACTATCGAGCTCCTACGAGCAGTACTTC
TRBV2	TRBJ2-2	NA	NA	CASSVETMGELFF	TGTGCCAGCAGTGTTGAGACCATGGGGGAGCTGTTTTTT
TRBV7-9	TRBJ1-2	NA	NA	CASSTRSGSYTF	TGTGCCAGCAGCACCCGATCCGGGAGCTACACCTTC
TRBV10-3	TRBJ2-5	TRBD1	few	CAINTGTGQYNEQYF	TGTGCCATCAATACCGGGACAGGACAATACAATGAGCAGTACTTC
TRBV7-2	TRBJ2-2	TRBD2	few	CATTKTSLNTGELFF	TGTGCCACTACTAAGACTAGCTTGAACACCGGGGAGCTGTTTTTT
TRBV28	TRBJ1-3	TRBD1	NA	CASSLGGRFSGNTIYF	TGTGCCAGCAGCCTAGGGGGCCGCTTCTCTGGAAACACCATATATTTT
TRBV12-3/TRBV12-4	TRBJ2-7	NA	NA	CASRPLSRAYEQYF	TGTGCCAGCAGGCCCTTGAGCAGGGCCTACGAGCAGTACTTC
TRBV4-3	TRBJ2-7	TRBD2	NA	CASSQALAGVSNEQYF	TGCGCCAGCAGCCAAGCGCTAGCGGGAGTTTCCAATGAGCAGTACTTC
TRBV28	TRBJ1-1	NA	few	CASSPVLTEAFF	TGTGCCAGCAGCCCCGTTTTAACTGAAGCTTTCTTT
TRBV3-1	TRBJ1-5	TRBD1	few	CASSQGQTGGHQPQHF	TGTGCCAGCAGCCAAGGCCAGACAGGGGGCCATCAGCCCCAGCATTTT
TRBV3-1	TRBJ2-7	TRBD2	few	CASSQQRGPYEQYF	TGTGCCAGCAGCCAACAGCGGGGACCCTACGAGCAGTACTTC
TRBV11-1	TRBJ2-4	NA	NA	CASSPGPGENIQYF	TGTGCCAGCAGCCCGGGCCCCGGGGAAAACATTCAGTACTTC
TRBV20-1	TRBJ2-3	NA	NA	CSARLDRTDTRYF	TGCAGTGCTAGACTGGACCGCACAGATACGCGGTATTTT
TRBV20-1	TRBJ2-5	NA	NA	CSIRGRGTSQETQYF	TGCAGTATCCGAGGGAGGGGGACCTCCCAAGAGACCCAGTACTTC
TRBV24-1	TRBJ2-2	TRBD1	once	CATSDPGQGAGELFF	TGTGCCACCAGTGATCCGGGACAGGGGGCCGGGGAGCTGTTTTTT
TRBV12-3/TRBV12-4	TRBJ1-1	NA	NA	CASSRDGDTAFF	TGTGCCAGCAGCCGAGACGGGGATACGGCTTTCTTT
TRBV5-6	TRBJ2-1	TRBD2	few	CASSLVLAGGKQFF	TGTGCCAGCAGCTTGGTATTAGCGGGAGGTAAGCAGTTCTTC
TRBV10-3	TRBJ2-1	TRBD2	NA	CAIRSGIEDEQFF	TGTGCCATCAGGAGCGGGATTGAAGATGAGCAGTTCTTC
TRBV29-1	TRBJ1-1	NA	few	CSVGRLMNTEAFF	TGCAGCGTTGGCAGATTAATGAACACTGAAGCTTTCTTT
TRBV7-9	TRBJ2-3	TRBD1	NA	CASSYDRGTQYF	TGTGCCAGCAGCTACGACAGGGGCACGCAGTATTTT
TRBV12-3/TRBV12-4	TRBJ1-1	NA	few	CASSPMRPYEAFF	TGTGCCAGCAGCCCCATGCGGCCTTATGAAGCTTTCTTT
TRBV28	TRBJ1-6	NA	NA	CASSLRLQGNSPLHF	TGTGCCAGCAGTTTGCGTCTTCAGGGGAATTCACCCCTCCACTTT
TRBV27	TRBJ2-7	NA	NA	CASSLTYWGYEQYF	TGTGCCAGCAGTTTAACTTATTGGGGGTACGAGCAGTACTTC
TRBV10-3	TRBJ1-2	TRBD1	few	CALRTGDYGYTF	TGTGCCCTAAGGACAGGGGACTATGGCTACACCTTC
TRBV25-1	TRBJ1-6	NA	NA	CASSERQDWVSPLHF	TGTGCCAGCAGTGAGCGACAGGATTGGGTTTCACCCCTCCACTTT
TRBV2	TRBJ2-7	NA	many	CASSGLEYEQYF	TGTGCCAGCAGCGGACTCGAGTACGAGCAGTACTTC
TRBV9	TRBJ2-5	TRBD1	few	CASSGLEGTGVRETQYF	TGTGCCAGCAGCGGATTGGAGGGGACAGGGGTCCGAGAGACCCAGTACTTC
TRBV20-1	TRBJ2-7	TRBD2	NA	CSARDGASGIPEQYF	TGCAGTGCTAGAGATGGAGCTAGCGGGATCCCCGAGCAGTACTTC
TRBV29-1	TRBJ2-1	NA	NA	CSVGEGSSYNEQFF	TGCAGCGTTGGAGAGGGAAGCTCCTACAATGAGCAGTTCTTC
TRBV7-2	TRBJ1-5	NA	once	CASSNGRTWHQPQHF	TGTGCCAGCAGCAACGGACGGACTTGGCATCAGCCCCAGCATTTT
TRBV7-2	TRBJ1-3	NA	NA	CASSFYRESSGNTIYF	TGTGCCAGCAGCTTCTACAGGGAATCGTCTGGAAACACCATATATTTT
TRBV5-1	TRBJ2-3	TRBD2	few	CASTRIFLAGQGDTQYF	TGCGCCAGCACCCGAATCTTCCTAGCGGGGCAGGGAGATACGCAGTATTTT
TRBV25-1	TRBJ2-7	NA	few	CASSETVGTYEQYF	TGTGCCAGCAGTGAAACGGTGGGGACCTACGAGCAGTACTTC
TRBV7-2	TRBJ2-5	TRBD2	NA	CASSLTRTSVNEQYF	TGTGCCAGCAGCCTAACCCGGACTAGCGTCAATGAGCAGTACTTC
TRBV11-2	TRBJ1-1	NA	many	CASSSFTGGTEAFF	TGTGCCAGCAGCTCTTTTACTGGGGGGACTGAAGCTTTCTTT
TRBV15	TRBJ2-7	NA	NA	CATSSQPINSYNEQYF	TGTGCCACCAGCTCCCAACCAATCAATTCCTACAATGAGCAGTACTTC
TRBV6-5	TRBJ2-3	TRBD2	NA	CASSFPGLEGTDTQYF	TGTGCCAGCAGTTTCCCGGGACTAGAAGGCACAGATACGCAGTATTTT
TRBV6-6	TRBJ2-7	NA	NA	CASSYGVLYEQYF	TGTGCCAGCAGTTATGGGGTTCTATACGAGCAGTACTTC
TRBV4-1	TRBJ2-7	TRBD2	few	CASSQGGLAAYNEQYF	TGCGCCAGCAGCCAGGGTGGACTAGCCGCCTACAATGAGCAGTACTTC
TRBV7-9	TRBJ2-1	TRBD1	NA	CASSAPGQASENEQFF	TGTGCCAGCAGCGCCCCGGGACAGGCATCTGAGAATGAGCAGTTCTTC
TRBV27	TRBJ2-7	TRBD2	NA	CASSVVAGVIEQYF	TGTGCCAGCAGTGTAGTAGCGGGAGTAATCGAGCAGTACTTC
TRBV20-1	TRBJ1-5	NA	NA	CSAVTGDSNQPQHF	TGCAGTGCTGTCACAGGCGATAGCAATCAGCCCCAGCATTTT
TRBV14	TRBJ1-1	NA	NA	CASSQGLRAEAFF	TGTGCCAGCAGCCAAGGTCTCAGGGCGGAAGCTTTCTTT
TRBV7-2	TRBJ1-1	TRBD1	few	CASSLWGQGNTEAFF	TGTGCCAGCAGCTTATGGGGACAGGGGAACACTGAAGCTTTCTTT
TRBV5-1	TRBJ2-1	TRBD2	few	CASSLVASGLNGEQFF	TGCGCCAGCAGCTTGGTGGCTAGCGGCCTGAATGGTGAGCAGTTCTTC
TRBV4-1	TRBJ2-7	NA	few	CASSQVIVSVGEQYF	TGCGCCAGCAGCCAAGTTATCGTCTCAGTTGGGGAGCAGTACTTC
TRBV25-1	TRBJ2-7	TRBD1	NA	CASSERGQGSYNEQYF	TGTGCCAGCAGTGAACGCGGACAGGGCTCCTACAATGAGCAGTACTTC